This TCR beta chain was observed in a study of blood T cell repertoires in COVID-19. V lost 6 bases, J lost 3 bases, and 11 bases stayed unmatched. Germline CDR1 is SGHRS and CDR2 is YFSETQ. The CDR3 consists of 16 residues. The assay was immunoSEQ multiplex PCR, and TCRdb's table has in-frame clones only and misses some. This sample yields approximately 170,000 clones, of which 82% are seen a single time; over 9.5% belongs to the top ten. The rearrangement joins TRBV5-1 to TRBJ2-1, with 8 bases fitting TRBD2. The receptor was isolated from a woman of 80 years or more with active or convalescent COVID-19. The sample consisted of peripheral blood. The CDR3 is CASTLTGTRIYNEQFF. The CDR3 nucleotides are TGCGCCAGCACCCTGACCGGGACTAGGATCTACAATGAGCAGTTCTTC.